The 21 T cell receptor beta chains given below trace back to one sample, sequenced in a study of technical replicates of blood from a handful of donors. Measured with immunoSEQ multiplex PCR; TCRdb has only the in-frame clones, and not every one. The sample lists tens of thousands of clones, 90% to 95% occurring once. The sequenced material came from T cells isolated from PBMCs. The receptors stem from a human donor in good health.

This clone was observed once. The V and J genes are TRBV4-1 and TRBJ2-3; D may be TRBD2 (9 bases). CDR1 and CDR2 (germline): MGHRA, YSYEKL. Deletions cut 0 bases from V and 2 bases from J, with 21 bases between. The CDR3 contains 19 residues. In DNA, the CDR3 is TGCGCCAGCAGCCAAGAACCCCAGGGGGCGGGGGGGGTCACAGATACGCAGTATTTT. This sequence encodes CASSQEPQGAGGVTDTQYF.

The chain carries TRBV7-7 and TRBJ2-2; D gene unclear. Germline-derived CDR1 and CDR2 are SSHAT and FNYEAQ (reference sequence). This CDR3 has 12 residues. Between the trimmed V and J ends, which lost 5 bases and 5 bases, there was a span of 6 bases. The CDR3 DNA sequence: TGTGCCAGCAGCCCCCGGACCGGGGAGCTGTTTTTT. This translates into CASSPRTGELFF. The entire variable domain, with the rest obtained from reference TRBV7-7 and TRBJ2-2, is as follows: GAGVSQSPRYKVTKRGQDVTLRCDPISSHATLYWYQQALGQGPEFLTYFNYEAQPDKSGLPSDRFSAERPEGSISTLTIQRTEQRDSAMYRCASSPRTGELFFGEGSRLTVL.

V is TRBV19 and J is TRBJ2-1; 10 bases map to TRBD2. CDR1 and CDR2 from the germline V gene are LNHDA and SQIVND (reference sequence). V shed 5 bases and J 1 base; nucleotides not matched to a gene: 8. The CDR3 loop spans 17 amino acids. Here the CDR3 reads CASSPQLLAGSYNEQFF. The CDR3 DNA follows: TGTGCCAGTAGTCCGCAATTACTAGCGGGATCCTACAATGAGCAGTTCTTC.

The V and J genes are TRBV28 and TRBJ1-5; tentative D call: TRBD1 (5 bases). This CDR3 has 14 residues. Per the germline V gene, CDR1 is MDHEN and CDR2 is SYDVKM. Trimming took 3 bases from V and 10 from J, leaving 16 bases between them. For the CDR3, the DNA is TGTGCCAGCAGTTTTGGTCAGGGCCGGAGTCCCCAGCATTTT. Amino acid sequence: CASSFGQGRSPQHF.

The chain employs TRBV4-2 and TRBJ1-1, with a weak D call TRBD1 (5 bases). The CDR3 is 14 residues long. V was trimmed by 0 bases and J by 6 bases, leaving 11 bases between them. Germline-derived CDR1 and CDR2 are LGHNA and YNFKEQ. The CDR3 bases are TGTGCCAGCAGCCAAGACAGGGAGGTTTCTGAAGCTTTCTTT. Translating gives CASSQDREVSEAFF.

This chain uses TRBV7-6 with TRBJ2-5; possible D gene TRBD2, 6 bases. Germline V lookup: CDR1 SGHVS, CDR2 FNYEAQ. The CDR3 contains 14 residues. V gave up 1 base and J gave up 4 bases, with 10 bases separating them. CDR3 in DNA: TGTGCCAGCAGCTTAGGGCTAGCGCTAGAGACCCAGTACTTC. It encodes CASSLGLALETQYF.

The rearrangement joins TRBV5-5 to TRBJ1-4, with 7 bases identical to TRBD1. This CDR3 has 14 amino acids. Germline loops: CDR1 SGHKS, CDR2 YYEKEE (reference sequence). The V segment lost 1 base and the J segment 6 bases; nucleotides outside the gene matches: 3. The CDR3 here is CASSLPGGYEKLFF. The CDR3 DNA reads TGTGCCAGCAGCTTGCCAGGGGGATATGAAAAACTGTTTTTT.

The genes are TRBV29-1 and TRBJ1-4; D is possibly TRBD1 (6 bases). V shed 4 bases and J shed 0 bases, with 12 bases lying between them. The CDR3 extends over 15 amino acids. CDR1 and CDR2 from the germline V gene are SQVTM and ANQGSEA. The CDR3 sequence is CSVGQGPATNEKLFF. The CDR3, as DNA: TGCAGCGTTGGGCAGGGGCCCGCAACTAATGAAAAACTGTTTTTT.

This chain connects TRBV5-1 to TRBJ2-2; TRBD2 might be the D (5 bases). The CDR3 length is 16 residues. The V end lost 1 base, the J end lost 5 bases, and 15 bases lay between the germline ends. Germline CDR1 and CDR2: SGHRS and YFSETQ. This CDR3 reads CASSLPQDLGTGELFF. The CDR3 nucleotides read TGCGCCAGCAGCTTGCCCCAGGACTTAGGGACCGGGGAGCTGTTTTTT.

The chain's CDR3 is CASSQGYLAGPSYNEQFF. CDR3 bases: TGCGCCAGCAGCCAAGGATATCTAGCGGGTCCTTCCTACAATGAGCAGTTCTTC. This chain links TRBV5-1 with TRBJ2-1; 8 bases match TRBD2. Looked up from germline, CDR1 is SGHRS and CDR2 is YFSETQ. The CDR3 spans 18 residues. The V gene end was trimmed by 4 bases and the J gene end by 1 base; junction bases not matched to a gene: 13.

The chain has TRBV4-1 and TRBJ1-5, with 7 bases aligning to TRBD1. Trimming took 1 base from V and 6 from J; bases not matched to a gene: 6. The CDR3 has 15 residues. Looked up from germline, CDR1 is MGHRA and CDR2 is YSYEKL. CDR3 in DNA: TGCGCCAGCAGCCAAGTGGATCAGGGGGGTCAGCCCCAGCATTTT. Translated: CASSQVDQGGQPQHF.

The rearrangement uses TRBV6-1 and TRBJ2-3; 7 nucleotides agree with TRBD1. The J segment lost 5 bases and the V segment lost 6 bases, leaving 11 bases of the junction unmatched. In germline, CDR1 is MNHNS, CDR2 SASEGT. CDR3 size: 15 residues. As DNA, the CDR3 is TGTGCCAGCAGCGAACTGAGGGGGCCGGGAGATACGCAGTATTTT. It yields the protein CASSELRGPGDTQYF.

The chain carries TRBV6-5 and TRBJ2-7; tentative D call: TRBD1 (5 bases). The CDR3 loop spans 14 amino acids. Germline lookup yields CDR1 MNHEY and CDR2 SVGAGI. V gave up 6 bases and J gave up 2 bases, with 14 bases separating them. The CDR3 loop reads CASSLTGNPYEQYF. The CDR3, as DNA: TGTGCCAGCAGCCTAACAGGAAATCCCTACGAGCAGTACTTC.

V gene TRBV7-2 combines with J gene TRBJ2-1, with 8 bases identical to TRBD2. J was trimmed by 8 bases and V by 5 bases; bases with no gene match: 17. The V gene's germline CDR1 is SGHTA and CDR2 FQGNSA. The CDR3 consists of 17 residues. DNA of the CDR3: TGTGCCAGCAGCCCCCGAGAAGCGGGGGTACTCGGGGATGAGCAGTTCTTC. It specifies CASSPREAGVLGDEQFF.

The V and J genes are TRBV10-3 and TRBJ1-4; a possible D gene is TRBD1 (5 bases). This CDR3 is built from 13 residues. The V gene lost 6 bases and the J gene lost 4 bases, with 9 bases spanning the gap. Germline loops: CDR1 ENHRY, CDR2 SYGVKD. DNA for the CDR3: TGTGCCATCAGGACAGACAATAATGAAAAACTGTTTTTT. It translates to CAIRTDNNEKLFF.

The chain is built from TRBV4-2 and TRBJ1-2; 10 bases agree with TRBD1. The CDR3 extends over 22 amino acids. J was trimmed by 6 bases and V by 4 bases; bases with no gene match: 29. Germline V gene sequence: CDR1 LGHNA, CDR2 YNFKEQ. The CDR3, as DNA: TGTGCCAGCAGCCGATTTGAGGGGATGGACAGACAGGGGGCGTCGATAGTGAATGGCTACACCTTC. Translated: CASSRFEGMDRQGASIVNGYTF.

The V and J genes are TRBV7-5 and TRBJ1-5; the D call in the table, TRBD1, was not verified against the DNA. TRBV7-5 is recorded as a pseudogene. The CDR3 contains 17 residues. The CDR3 spells CVRSVGGGQGESQPQHF. The CDR3 DNA follows: TGTGTCAGAAGCGTCGGTGGGGGACAGGGAGAGAGTCAGCCCCAGCATTTT.

This clone was seen only once. V is TRBV19 and J is TRBJ1-3; D perhaps matches TRBD1 (6 bases). The CDR3 runs 15 residues. The germline gives CDR1 LNHDA, CDR2 SQIVND (reference sequence). Trimming stripped 1 base from V and 0 bases from J, with 7 bases between. Here the CDR3 reads CASSIAGASGNTIYF. For the CDR3, the DNA is TGTGCCAGTAGTATAGCAGGGGCCTCTGGAAACACCATATATTTT.

This clone occurred once. The chain carries TRBV5-8 and TRBJ1-1; 9 positions agree with TRBD1. The CDR3 is 13 residues long. Germline assignment: CDR1 SGHTS and CDR2 YDEGEE. V shed 5 bases and J 5 bases; nucleotides not matched to a gene: 4. The CDR3 nucleotides read TGTGCCAGCAGACCTGACAGGGGGACTGAAGCTTTCTTT. It specifies CASRPDRGTEAFF.

The chain is built from TRBV19 and TRBJ1-5; D not certain. V lost 0 bases and J 0 bases, leaving 15 bases between the germline ends. CDR1 and CDR2 from the germline V gene are LNHDA and SQIVND (reference sequence). This CDR3 has 18 residues. The CDR3 coding sequence is TGTGCCAGTAGTATAGATGACGGCGGTCCTTATAGCAATCAGCCCCAGCATTTT. Protein: CASSIDDGGPYSNQPQHF.

The chain has TRBV5-1 and TRBJ1-1; possible D gene TRBD1, 5 bases. The germline V gene has CDR1 SGHRS and CDR2 YFSETQ. This CDR3 has 13 amino acids. Trimming took 7 bases from V and 0 from J, leaving 10 bases between them. The CDR3 here is CASRTGVNTEAFF. In DNA form, the CDR3 reads TGCGCCAGCCGCACGGGGGTGAACACTGAAGCTTTCTTT.